Sequencing of this T cell receptor beta chain was carried out in a study of Graves' ophthalmopathy and Graves' hyperthyroidism. The study, taken as a whole, reports: Blood also held most thyroid clonotypes expanded above 0.001 frequency.

Establishment of the diagnosis relied upon clinical symptoms, serum thyroxine, TRAb, thyroid ultrasound and orbital computed tomography. Out of about 10 ml of fresh peripheral blood, PBMCs were obtained. The sequenced template was RNA, covering the TCR beta CDR3 region. An opening RT-PCR round employed HTBI primers and preceded a second-round multiplex PCR. TCRdb reanalysed the multiplex PCR reads using MiXCR and keeps one entry per CDR3 protein. The repertoire consists of almost 750,000 distinct CDR3 sequences, with roughly 40% occurring once and the leading ten covering 44%. V trimming: 5 bases; J trimming: 7 bases; junction bases outside the gene matches: 13. This CDR3 spans 16 amino acids. Per germline, CDR1 SGHTA and CDR2 FQGNSA. Concerning this clonotype itself: What it binds is unknown.

Sequenced input: peripheral blood. The chain combines TRBV7-2 with TRBJ2-7; 11 bases fit TRBD2. This receptor was taken from an adult man with Graves' ophthalmopathy. Written as DNA, the CDR3 is TGTGCCAGCAGCCGGGACATGACTAGCGGGACGGGGGAGCAGTACTTC. Its protein product is CASSRDMTSGTGEQYF.